These 10 T cell receptor beta chains share one sample of origin, sequenced in a study of T cell responses to AZD1222 COVID-19 vaccine. Assay used: immunoSEQ multiplex PCR; TCRdb lists only in-frame clones, some missing. The sample lists about 88,000 clones, about 91% occurring once. Sample: peripheral blood, taken on day 0 of AZD1222 vaccination. All receptors derive from an adult in good health.

The chain recombines TRBV3-1 (or the pseudogene TRBV3-2) with TRBJ2-1, with D maybe TRBD1 (7 bases). V dropped 5 bases and J dropped 6 bases, with 14 bases sitting between them. The CDR3 spans 14 residues. The germline V gene has CDR1 LGHDT and CDR2 YNNKEL (reference sequence). CDR3 loop: CASSSQGGSNEQFF. The CDR3 DNA reads as TGTGCCAGCAGCTCGCAGGGGGGCAGCAATGAGCAGTTCTTC.

The chain is built from TRBV19 and TRBJ2-2; the match to TRBD1 covers 9 bases. V lost 10 bases and J lost 5; bases outside the gene matches: 14. Looked up from germline, CDR1 is LNHDA and CDR2 is SQIVND (reference sequence). There are 16 residues in the CDR3. The CDR3 nucleotides are TGTGCCACAACATCTACACAGGGGGCTCGGACCGGGGAGCTGTTTTTT. Protein product: CATTSTQGARTGELFF. Using reference TRBV19 and TRBJ2-2 for the parts outside the CDR3, the full variable domain is DGGITQSPKYLFRKEGQNVTLSCEQNLNHDAMYWYRQDPGQGLRLIYYSQIVNDFQKGDIAEGYSVSREKKESFPLTVTSAQKNPTAFYLCATTSTQGARTGELFFGEGSRLTVL.

The V gene is TRBV7-8, the J gene TRBJ2-1, with TRBD2 identical over 10 bases. The germline gives CDR1 SGHVS, CDR2 FQNEAQ. V shed 5 bases, J shed 0 bases, and the junction held 16 bases outside the gene matches. The CDR3 is made up of 20 amino acids. Here the CDR3 DNA reads TGTGCCAGCAGCCAATACTCCTGGACTAGCGGTAAGAGCTCCTACAATGAGCAGTTCTTC. It encodes CASSQYSWTSGKSSYNEQFF.

The chain couples TRBV7-8 to TRBJ2-2; D possibly corresponds to TRBD1 (6 bases). Germline CDR1 SGHVS, CDR2 FQNEAQ. The CDR3 length is 15 residues. V lost 1 base, J lost 5 bases, and 11 bases lay in between. The CDR3 DNA reads as TGTGCCAGCAGCTTAGTGAGGGGGTTAACCGGGGAGCTGTTTTTT. Amino acid sequence: CASSLVRGLTGELFF.

In its sample, this clone was seen once. This chain connects TRBV28 to TRBJ2-7; no clear D gene. Trimming pared 8 bases from V and 3 bases from J, leaving 11 bases between. This CDR3 is 12 amino acids long. Per the germline V gene, CDR1 is MDHEN and CDR2 is SYDVKM. Here the CDR3 reads CASSTLGYEQYF. CDR3 sequence (DNA): TGTGCCAGCTCGACTCTTGGCTACGAGCAGTACTTC.

V is TRBV7-8 and J is TRBJ2-1; TRBD2 matches at 10 bases. Germline V gives CDR1 SGHVS, CDR2 FQNEAQ. This CDR3 comprises 15 residues. J was trimmed by 8 bases and V by 3 bases; bases with no gene match: 7. The CDR3 region has the DNA TGTGCCAGCAGCTTCGCTAGCGGGAGTATGTATGAGCAGTTCTTC. Protein sequence: CASSFASGSMYEQFF.

The rearrangement links TRBV30 to TRBJ1-2, with unresolved D. This CDR3 has 12 amino acids. The germline V gene has CDR1 GTSNPN and CDR2 SVGIG (reference sequence). V lost 1 base and J lost 4, with 7 bases in between. The CDR3 bases are TGTGCCTGGAGTGAGGTTTTCTATGGCTACACCTTC. Residues: CAWSEVFYGYTF.

The V gene is TRBV5-1, the J gene TRBJ1-4; D is uncertain. This CDR3 comprises 14 residues. Germline CDR1 SGHRS, CDR2 YFSETQ. The V end lost 2 bases, the J end lost 4 bases, and 9 bases lay between the germline ends. This chain's CDR3 is CASSFSSLNEKLFF. The CDR3 bases are TGCGCCAGCAGCTTTTCCAGCCTTAATGAAAAACTGTTTTTT.

This chain joins TRBV11-1 and TRBJ2-5; 8 bases line up with TRBD2. Germline values: CDR1 SGHAT, CDR2 FQDESV (reference sequence). V was clipped by 5 bases and J by 0 bases; unmatched bases: 5. The CDR3 consists of 15 residues. CDR3 loop: CASSLVAGNQETQYF. CDR3 sequence (DNA): TGTGCCAGCAGCCTAGTAGCGGGGAACCAAGAGACCCAGTACTTC.

The chain joins TRBV10-2 to TRBJ2-3; TRBD2 matches at 8 bases. V lost 4 bases, J lost 4 bases, and 7 bases stayed unmatched. Per germline, CDR1 WSHSY and CDR2 SAAADI. CDR3 size: 15 residues. This CDR3 reads CASSVGAGAADTQYF. The CDR3 DNA reads TGCGCCAGCAGTGTGGGAGCGGGAGCGGCAGATACGCAGTATTTT.